This TCR beta chain is from a study of blood T cell repertoires in COVID-19. In terms of age and location, participants ranged from roughly 18 to 95 years and lived in approximately 24 US areas. As handled by the study authors: Reference gene primer amplification gave estimated nucleated cell counts. Assay: immunoSEQ multiplex PCR; the TCRdb copy retains only in-frame clones and omits some. That table supplies the V and J calls and clone size; D and trimming were determined from the DNA. Found here are a few hundred thousand clones, approximately 88% of them singletons; the top ten hold about 9.3%. This CDR3 contains 18 residues. CDR1 and CDR2 from the germline V gene are MDHEN and SYDVKM. Trimming stripped 5 bases from V and 8 bases from J, with 25 bases between.

The sequence was collected from a man between 18 and 35 years old with acute COVID-19. Sequenced input: PBMCs or T cells enriched from blood (not recorded which). The chain uses TRBV28 and TRBJ1-6; a weak D match, TRBD1 (6 bases). CDR3 sequence reads: CASSQGPTGLEIHSPLHF. CDR3 coding DNA: TGTGCCAGCAGTCAGGGGCCTACAGGGTTGGAGATTCATTCACCCCTCCACTTT. Combining the CDR3 with reference TRBV28 and TRBJ1-6 gives the whole variable domain DVKVTQSSRYLVKRTGEKVFLECVQDMDHENMFWYRQDPGLGLRLIYFSYDVKMKEKGDIPEGYSVSREKKERFSLILESASTNQTSMYLCASSQGPTGLEIHSPLHFGNGTRLTVT.